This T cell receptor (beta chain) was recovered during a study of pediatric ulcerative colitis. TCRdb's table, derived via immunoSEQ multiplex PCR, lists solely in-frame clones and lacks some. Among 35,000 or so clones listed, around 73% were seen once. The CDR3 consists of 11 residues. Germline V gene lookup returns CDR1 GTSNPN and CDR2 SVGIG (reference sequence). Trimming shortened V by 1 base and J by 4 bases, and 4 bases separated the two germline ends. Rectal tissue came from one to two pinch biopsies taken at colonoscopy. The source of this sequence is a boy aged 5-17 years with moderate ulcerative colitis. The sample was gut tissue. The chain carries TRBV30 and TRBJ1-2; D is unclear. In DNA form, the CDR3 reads TGTGCCTGGAGTGGTGGCTATGGCTACACCTTC. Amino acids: CAWSGGYGYTF. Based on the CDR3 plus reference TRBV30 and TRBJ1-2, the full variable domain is SQTIHQWPATLVQPVGSPLSLECTVEGTSNPNLYWYRQAAGRGLQLLFYSVGIGQISSEVPQNLSASRPQDRQFILSSKKLLLSDSGFYLCAWSGGYGYTFGSGTRLTVV.